These 20 T cell receptor beta chains share one sample of origin, sequenced in a study of shared clonotypes between healthy human individuals (dated by TCRdb to 2020 to 2022). The library was generated by the immunoSEQ multiplex PCR assay. Sourced from immuneACCESS, this table was stored by TCRdb with only in-frame sequences that have V and J called. A share of the clones is absent; for the studies checked, an unresolved V gene accounts for under half, and the remainder has no known explanation. The sample profile shows about 670,000 clones; around 72% of them were found once. The top ten clonotypes cover less than 2% of the sample. The sequencing input was memory CD4+ T cells sorted from blood. The label giving this sample's cell subset or site can be read as: CD45RA-negative fraction. Receptors originate from a woman aged 30 to 39 in good health.

The chain links TRBV2 to TRBJ2-7, with D possibly matching TRBD1 (6 bases). CDR3 length equals 14 residues. V was clipped by 3 bases and J by 2 bases, with 11 bases between them. The germline V gene has CDR1 SNHLY and CDR2 FYNNEI. This chain's CDR3 is CASSDQGSTYEQYF. DNA of the CDR3: TGTGCCAGCAGTGACCAGGGGAGTACCTACGAGCAGTACTTC.

Concerning this clone itself: A much larger clonotype is one base distant, so this may be a read error. V is TRBV7-2 and J is TRBJ1-1; TRBD1 matches at 7 bases. This CDR3 has 14 residues. Germline lookup yields CDR1 SGHTA and CDR2 FQGNSA. DNA for the CDR3: TGTGCCAGCAGCCGGCAACAGGGGAACACTGGAGCTTTCTTT. As protein: CASSRQQGNTGAFF.

J is TRBJ1-4 and V is TRBV5-1; D is possibly TRBD1 (5 bases). This CDR3 has 14 amino acids. CDR1 and CDR2 (germline): SGHRS, YFSETQ. The V end lost 4 bases, the J end lost 3 bases, and 10 bases lay between the germline ends. The CDR3: CASSRAGSNEKLFF. The CDR3 DNA follows: TGCGCCAGCAGCCGGGCAGGGTCTAATGAAAAACTGTTTTTT.

The chain has TRBV7-9 and TRBJ2-7, with 10 nucleotides matching TRBD2. V gave up 7 bases and J gave up 6 bases; unmatched junction bases: 12. Germline-derived CDR1 and CDR2 are SEHNR and FQNEAQ (reference sequence). The CDR3 is 15 amino acids. DNA of the CDR3: TGTGCCAGCATCGTCTGGACTAGCGGAATTGCCGAGCAGTACTTC. This gives the protein CASIVWTSGIAEQYF.

This clone was observed a single time. This sequence joins TRBV21-1 and TRBJ2-2; the DNA was not compared with TRBD2, the D call given in the table. TRBV21-1 is a known pseudogene. This CDR3 is built from 16 residues. CDR3 sequence reads: CASSKAAGGDTGELFF. The CDR3 coding sequence is TGTGCCAGCAGCAAAGCGGCGGGAGGGGACACCGGGGAGCTGTTTTTT.

This clone has only a few counts. CDR3 loop: CASRQTGSTQPQHF. The CDR3 nucleotides read TGTGCCAGCAGACAAACAGGGTCGACACAGCCCCAGCATTTT. V gene TRBV6-5 combines with J gene TRBJ1-5; tentatively, D is TRBD1 (6 bases). Germline-derived CDR1 and CDR2 are MNHEY and SVGAGI. This CDR3 comprises 14 residues. V lost 6 bases and J 7 bases, leaving 16 bases between the germline ends.

The chain uses TRBV2 and TRBJ2-7; 7 nucleotides line up with TRBD2. Germline CDR1 is SNHLY and CDR2 is FYNNEI. There are 15 residues in the CDR3. J gave up 7 bases and V 4 bases, and 13 bases lay outside the gene matches. Written as DNA, the CDR3 is TGTGCCAGCAGTGGTCCGGCGGGAGTTGTAAGGGAGCAGTACTTC. This gives the protein CASSGPAGVVREQYF.

The chain is built from TRBV6-5 and TRBJ1-2; D gene uncertain. V was shortened by 7 bases and J by 8 bases, with 17 bases between the two germline ends. CDR1 and CDR2 from the germline V gene are MNHEY and SVGAGI. There are 13 residues in the CDR3. The CDR3 sequence is CASTDPGTGGYTF. CDR3 coding DNA: TGTGCCAGCACCGACCCCGGCACGGGGGGCTACACCTTC.

This chain connects TRBV5-1 to TRBJ2-3; tentatively, D is TRBD2 (6 bases). Germline-derived CDR1 and CDR2 are SGHRS and YFSETQ. The V and J ends lost 0 bases and 5 bases respectively, with 10 bases between them. The CDR3 loop spans 14 amino acids. The CDR3 DNA reads as TGCGCCAGCAGCTTGGGGAGGGAGGAAGATACGCAGTATTTT. The encoded protein is CASSLGREEDTQYF.

The chain carries TRBV10-3 and TRBJ1-2; 8 bases agree with TRBD1. The length of the CDR3 is 13 residues. Germline values: CDR1 ENHRY, CDR2 SYGVKD. Trimming cost V 4 bases and J 7 bases; bases outside gene matches: 5. CDR3: CAISAGGEVGYTF. CDR3 nucleotide sequence: TGTGCCATCAGTGCAGGGGGCGAAGTTGGCTACACCTTC.

In nucleotides, the CDR3 is TGTGCCAGCAGCCGCAGGGATTCGCCGGGCAAGCAGTACTTC. As protein: CASSRRDSPGKQYF. The chain has TRBV5-6 and TRBJ2-7, with a possible D match to TRBD1 (5 bases). CDR1 SGHDT and CDR2 YYEEEE come from the germline V gene. With 4 bases removed from V and 8 bases from J, the gap between germline ends came to 19 bases. This CDR3 has 14 amino acids.

The V call is TRBV6-1, the J call TRBJ1-1, with 8 bases identical to TRBD1. The V gene end was trimmed by 6 bases and the J gene end by 1 base; junction bases not matched to a gene: 4. This CDR3 comprises 14 residues. Germline lookup yields CDR1 MNHNS and CDR2 SASEGT. The CDR3: CASRSRGQNTEAFF. Written as DNA, the CDR3 is TGTGCCAGCAGATCCAGGGGGCAGAACACTGAAGCTTTCTTT.

Regarding this clone: The CDR3 carries no conserved terminal phenylalanine or tryptophan, so it likely arises from a read error. The limits of the CDR3 on the DNA are not certain, so only TCRdb's listed CDR3 is given. The rearrangement joins TRBV5-4 to TRBJ2-3; the table's TRBD2 call for D was not verified on the DNA. Germline V lookup: CDR1 SGHNT, CDR2 YYREEE (reference sequence). A total of 13 residues make up the CDR3, ends included. CDR3 sequence reads: CASSLAGTSTPSL.

This chain uses TRBV28 with TRBJ1-1; no reliable D call. The V end was cut by 6 bases, the J end by 11 bases, with 13 bases between. The germline CDR1 and CDR2 sequences are MDHEN and SYDVKM. The CDR3 contains 11 residues. As DNA, the CDR3 is TGTGCCAGCAGCGACGTGGTCTGGGCTTTCTTT. Translated, it gives CASSDVVWAFF.

This clone was observed a handful of times. The V call is TRBV4-2, the J call TRBJ1-1; a possible D gene is TRBD1 (5 bases). V was pared by 0 bases and J by 10 bases, with 12 bases between. Germline V gene lookup returns CDR1 LGHNA and CDR2 YNFKEQ. CDR3 length: 13 residues. As DNA, the CDR3 is TGTGCCAGCAGCCAAGATGCAGGGCGTTTAGCTTTCTTT. This sequence encodes CASSQDAGRLAFF.

The chain has TRBV10-2 and TRBJ2-3, with D tentatively TRBD2 (6 bases). CDR3 size: 14 residues. The V and J ends lost 0 bases and 6 bases respectively, with 10 bases between them. The V gene's germline CDR1 is WSHSY and CDR2 SAAADI. Here the CDR3 DNA reads TGCGCCAGCAGTGAGTCGGGGCGGGATGATACGCAGTATTTT. Translating gives CASSESGRDDTQYF.

The chain uses TRBV7-9 and TRBJ2-3; either TRBD1 or TRBD2 may supply D (5 bases each). V shed 0 bases and J shed 2 bases, with 12 bases lying between them. The germline gives CDR1 SEHNR, CDR2 FQNEAQ (reference sequence). The CDR3 covers 16 residues. The CDR3 loop is CASSLAGTHYTDTQYF. The CDR3 DNA reads as TGTGCCAGCAGCTTAGCGGGGACCCACTACACAGATACGCAGTATTTT.

V is TRBV5-1 and J is TRBJ2-5, with 8 bases fitting TRBD2. The J segment lost 0 bases and the V segment lost 3 bases, leaving 4 bases of the junction unmatched. The germline V gene encodes CDR1 SGHRS and CDR2 YFSETQ. The CDR3 totals 15 residues. The CDR3 coding sequence is TGCGCCAGCAGCTATAGCGGGACTAACCAAGAGACCCAGTACTTC. Translated: CASSYSGTNQETQYF.

The chain uses TRBV7-9 and TRBJ2-3; D uncertain. This CDR3 region has 15 residues. Looked up from germline, CDR1 is SEHNR and CDR2 is FQNEAQ (reference sequence). V was clipped by 5 bases and J by 4 bases, with 16 bases between them. Written as DNA, the CDR3 is TGTGCCAGCAGCCCACAACTAAGCCCCGCAGATACGCAGTATTTT. It is translated as CASSPQLSPADTQYF.

The rearrangement links TRBV19 to TRBJ1-4; D is unresolved. Per germline, CDR1 LNHDA and CDR2 SQIVND (reference sequence). The CDR3 consists of 13 residues. Trimming took 6 bases from V and 8 from J, leaving 13 bases between them. CDR3 region: CASSPVAGEKLFF. DNA of the CDR3: TGTGCCAGTAGCCCCGTGGCGGGAGAAAAACTGTTTTTT. Full variable domain (missing parts from reference TRBV19 and TRBJ1-4): DGGITQSPKYLFRKEGQNVTLSCEQNLNHDAMYWYRQDPGQGLRLIYYSQIVNDFQKGDIAEGYSVSREKKESFPLTVTSAQKNPTAFYLCASSPVAGEKLFFGSGTQLSVL.